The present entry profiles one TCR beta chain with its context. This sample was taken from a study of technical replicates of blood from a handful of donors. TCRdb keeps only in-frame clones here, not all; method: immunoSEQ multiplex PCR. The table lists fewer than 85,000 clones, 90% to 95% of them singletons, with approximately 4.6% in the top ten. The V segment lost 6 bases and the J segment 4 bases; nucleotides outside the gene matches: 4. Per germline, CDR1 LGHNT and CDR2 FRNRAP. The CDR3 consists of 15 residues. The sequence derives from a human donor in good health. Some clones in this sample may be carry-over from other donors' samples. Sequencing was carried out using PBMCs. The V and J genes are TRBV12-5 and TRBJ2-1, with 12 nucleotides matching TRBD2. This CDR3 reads CASGSGLAGYNEQFF. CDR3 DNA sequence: TGTGCTAGTGGCTCCGGACTAGCGGGGTACAATGAGCAGTTCTTC.